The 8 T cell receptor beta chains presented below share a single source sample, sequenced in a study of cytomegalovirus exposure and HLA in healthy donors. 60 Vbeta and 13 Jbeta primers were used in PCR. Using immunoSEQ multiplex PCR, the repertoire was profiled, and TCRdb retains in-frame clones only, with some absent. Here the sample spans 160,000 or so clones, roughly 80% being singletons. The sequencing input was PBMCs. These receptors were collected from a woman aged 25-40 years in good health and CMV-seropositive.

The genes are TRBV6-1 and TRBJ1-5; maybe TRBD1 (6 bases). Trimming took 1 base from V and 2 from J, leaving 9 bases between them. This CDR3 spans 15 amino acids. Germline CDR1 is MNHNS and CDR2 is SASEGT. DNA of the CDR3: TGTGCCAGCAGTGAAGAACAGGGAGGCAATCAGCCCCAGCATTTT. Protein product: CASSEEQGGNQPQHF.

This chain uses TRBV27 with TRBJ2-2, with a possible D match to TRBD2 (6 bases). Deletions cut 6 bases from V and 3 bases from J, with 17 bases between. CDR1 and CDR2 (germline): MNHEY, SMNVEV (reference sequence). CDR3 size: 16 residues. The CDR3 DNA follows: TGTGCCAGCAGACTTAGCGCGACTAGGTACACCGGGGAGCTGTTTTTT. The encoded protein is CASRLSATRYTGELFF.

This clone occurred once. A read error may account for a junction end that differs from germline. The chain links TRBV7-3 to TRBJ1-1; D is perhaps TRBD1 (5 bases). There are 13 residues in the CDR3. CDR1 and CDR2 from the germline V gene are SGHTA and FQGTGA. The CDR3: CASSLAGNAEAFF. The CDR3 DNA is TGTGCCAGCAGCTTAGCAGGGAACGCTGAAGCTTTCTTT.

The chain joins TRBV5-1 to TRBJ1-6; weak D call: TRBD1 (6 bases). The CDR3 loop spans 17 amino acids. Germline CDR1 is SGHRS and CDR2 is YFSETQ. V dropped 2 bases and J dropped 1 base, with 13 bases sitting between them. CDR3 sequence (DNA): TGCGCCAGCAGCTTAACGGAACAGGGATCCTATAATTCACCCCTCCACTTT. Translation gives CASSLTEQGSYNSPLHF.

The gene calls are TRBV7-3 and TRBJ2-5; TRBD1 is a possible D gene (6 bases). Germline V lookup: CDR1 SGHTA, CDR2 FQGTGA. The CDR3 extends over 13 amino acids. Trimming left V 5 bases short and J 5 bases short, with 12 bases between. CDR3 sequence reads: CASSRQVEETQYF. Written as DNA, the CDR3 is TGTGCCAGCAGCCGACAGGTTGAGGAGACCCAGTACTTC. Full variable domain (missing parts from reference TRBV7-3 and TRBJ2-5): GAGVSQTPSNKVTEKGKYVELRCDPISGHTALYWYRQSLGQGPEFLIYFQGTGAADDSGLPNDRFFAVRPEGSVSTLKIQRTERGDSAVYLCASSRQVEETQYFGPGTRLLVL.

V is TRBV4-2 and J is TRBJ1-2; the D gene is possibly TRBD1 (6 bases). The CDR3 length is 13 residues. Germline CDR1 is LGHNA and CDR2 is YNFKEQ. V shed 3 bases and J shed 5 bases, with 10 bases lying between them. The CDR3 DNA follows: TGTGCCAGCAGCCAGGACAGTCTATATGGCTACACCTTC. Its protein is CASSQDSLYGYTF.

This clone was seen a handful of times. The CDR3 bases are TGTGCCAGCACCACTTTCAGCGTCTATAATTCACCCCTCCACTTT. It codes for CASTTFSVYNSPLHF. V gene TRBV7-8 combines with J gene TRBJ1-6; no firm D call. V was shortened by 7 bases and J by 3 bases, with 13 bases between the two germline ends. Germline loops: CDR1 SGHVS, CDR2 FQNEAQ. This CDR3 contains 15 residues.

This chain's CDR3 is CASRAGPVTEAFF. The CDR3 DNA sequence: TGTGCCAGCAGGGCGGGGCCGGTCACTGAAGCTTTCTTT. The chain has TRBV27 and TRBJ1-1; the D gene is possibly TRBD1 (5 bases). From germline, CDR1 is MNHEY and CDR2 SMNVEV (reference sequence). CDR3 length: 13 amino acids. Deletions cut 6 bases from V and 4 bases from J, with 12 bases between.